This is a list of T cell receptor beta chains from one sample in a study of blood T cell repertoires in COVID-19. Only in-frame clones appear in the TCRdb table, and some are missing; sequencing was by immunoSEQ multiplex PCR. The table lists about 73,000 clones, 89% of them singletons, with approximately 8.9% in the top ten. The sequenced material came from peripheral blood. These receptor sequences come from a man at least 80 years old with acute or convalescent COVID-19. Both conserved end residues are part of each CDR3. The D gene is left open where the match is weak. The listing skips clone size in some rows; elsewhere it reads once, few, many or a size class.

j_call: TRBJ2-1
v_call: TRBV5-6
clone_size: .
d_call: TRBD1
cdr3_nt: TGTGCCAGCAGCTTGGGGGGACAGGGCGGCAATGAGCAGTTCTTC
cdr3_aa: CASSLGGQGGNEQFF

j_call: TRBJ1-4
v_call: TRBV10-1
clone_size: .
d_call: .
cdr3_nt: TGCGCCAGCATAGGCCCAGGGACTCCAACTAATGAAAAACTGTTTTTT
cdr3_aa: CASIGPGTPTNEKLFF

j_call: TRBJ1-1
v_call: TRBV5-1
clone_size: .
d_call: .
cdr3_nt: TGCGCCAGCAGCTCGGACGCCCCGGGGGACACTGAAGCTTTCTTT
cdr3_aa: CASSSDAPGDTEAFF

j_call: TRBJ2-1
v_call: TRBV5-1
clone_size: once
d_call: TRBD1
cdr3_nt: TGCGCCAGCAGCACGGGACAGGGGGGTCTTGAGCAGTTCTTC
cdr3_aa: CASSTGQGGLEQFF

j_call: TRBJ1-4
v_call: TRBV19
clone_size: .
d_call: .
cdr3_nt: TGTGCCAGTTCCCAGGGAAGGGCTGAAAAACTGTTTTTT
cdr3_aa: CASSQGRAEKLFF

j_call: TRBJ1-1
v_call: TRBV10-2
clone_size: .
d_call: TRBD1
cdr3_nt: TGCGCCAGCAGTGTAACAGGGGCAGACGGTGGTGAAGCTTTCTTT
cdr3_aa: CASSVTGADGGEAFF

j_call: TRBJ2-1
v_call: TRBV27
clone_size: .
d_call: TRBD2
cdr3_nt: TGTGCCAGCAGTTTAGCGGGAGTCCACAATGAGCAGTTCTTC
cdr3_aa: CASSLAGVHNEQFF

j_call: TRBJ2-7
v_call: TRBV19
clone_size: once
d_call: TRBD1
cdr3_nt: TGTGCCAGTAGTATTAACAGGGGCCACGAGCAGTACTTC
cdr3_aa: CASSINRGHEQYF

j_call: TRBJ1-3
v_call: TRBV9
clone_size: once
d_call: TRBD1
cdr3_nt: TGTGCCAGCAGCGTAAGACAGGGGGCTGGAAACACCATATATTTT
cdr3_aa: CASSVRQGAGNTIYF

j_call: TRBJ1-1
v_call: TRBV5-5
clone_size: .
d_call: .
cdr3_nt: TGTGCCAGCGGTCCCCACATGAACACTGAAGCTTTCTTT
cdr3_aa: CASGPHMNTEAFF

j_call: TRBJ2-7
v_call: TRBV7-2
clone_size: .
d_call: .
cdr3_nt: TGTGCCAGCAGCGCGGGGACGGGGAGGGAGCAGTACTTC
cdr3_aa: CASSAGTGREQYF

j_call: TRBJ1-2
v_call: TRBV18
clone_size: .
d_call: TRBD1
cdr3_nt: TGTGCCAGCTCAAAAGGGACAGGGGGCGGCTACACCTTC
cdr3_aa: CASSKGTGGGYTF

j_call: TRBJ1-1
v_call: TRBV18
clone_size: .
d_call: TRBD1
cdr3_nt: TGTGCCAGCTCACCCCCGGGACAGCCAAACACTGAAGCTTTCTTT
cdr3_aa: CASSPPGQPNTEAFF

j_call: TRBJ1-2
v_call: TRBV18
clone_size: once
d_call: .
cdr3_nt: TGTGCCAGCTCACCACCCCAATCCCAGGGTAACGGGGGCTACACCTTC
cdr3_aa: CASSPPQSQGNGGYTF

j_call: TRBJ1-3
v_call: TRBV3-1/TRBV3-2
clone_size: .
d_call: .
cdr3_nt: TGTGCCAGCAGCCAACCGGGGGCTGGAAACACCATATATTTT
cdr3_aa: CASSQPGAGNTIYF

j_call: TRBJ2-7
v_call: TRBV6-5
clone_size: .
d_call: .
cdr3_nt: TGTGCCAGCAGGACAGCAGGGGACGAGCAGTACTTC
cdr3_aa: CASRTAGDEQYF

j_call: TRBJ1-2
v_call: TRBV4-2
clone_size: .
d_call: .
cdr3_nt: TGTGCCAGCAGCCAAGATAACGCAGTGAGGTATGGCTACACCTTC
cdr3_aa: CASSQDNAVRYGYTF

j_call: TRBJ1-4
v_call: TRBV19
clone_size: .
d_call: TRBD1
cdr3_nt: TGTGCCAGTAGTCCTTTTCCGGGACAGGGAAATGAAAAACTGTTTTTT
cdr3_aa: CASSPFPGQGNEKLFF

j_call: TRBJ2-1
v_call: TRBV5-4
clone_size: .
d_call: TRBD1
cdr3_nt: TGTGCCAGCAGCCAGACAGGGCAATGGGGCAATGAGCAGTTCTTC
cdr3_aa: CASSQTGQWGNEQFF

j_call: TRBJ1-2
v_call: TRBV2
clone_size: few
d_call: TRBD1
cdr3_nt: TGTGCCAGCAGTGGTATGACAGGGGGACGAAATGGCTACACCTTC
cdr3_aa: CASSGMTGGRNGYTF

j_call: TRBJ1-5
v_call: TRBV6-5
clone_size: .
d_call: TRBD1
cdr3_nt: TGTGCCACCCAGGGGGCGGGTAGCAATCAGCCCCAGCATTTT
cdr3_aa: CATQGAGSNQPQHF

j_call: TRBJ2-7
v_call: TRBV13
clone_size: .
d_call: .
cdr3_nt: TGTGCCAGCGGCCTTACCTCCTCCTACGAGCAGTACTTC
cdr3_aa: CASGLTSSYEQYF

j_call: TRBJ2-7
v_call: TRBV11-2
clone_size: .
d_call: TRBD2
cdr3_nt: TGTGCCAGCAGCTTAGTTAGCGGGAGCTCCTACGAGCAGTACTTC
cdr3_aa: CASSLVSGSSYEQYF

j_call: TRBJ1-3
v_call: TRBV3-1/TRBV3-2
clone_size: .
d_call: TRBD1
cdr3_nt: TGTGCCAGCAGAGAGACAGGGGTGGGAAACACCATATATTTT
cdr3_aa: CASRETGVGNTIYF